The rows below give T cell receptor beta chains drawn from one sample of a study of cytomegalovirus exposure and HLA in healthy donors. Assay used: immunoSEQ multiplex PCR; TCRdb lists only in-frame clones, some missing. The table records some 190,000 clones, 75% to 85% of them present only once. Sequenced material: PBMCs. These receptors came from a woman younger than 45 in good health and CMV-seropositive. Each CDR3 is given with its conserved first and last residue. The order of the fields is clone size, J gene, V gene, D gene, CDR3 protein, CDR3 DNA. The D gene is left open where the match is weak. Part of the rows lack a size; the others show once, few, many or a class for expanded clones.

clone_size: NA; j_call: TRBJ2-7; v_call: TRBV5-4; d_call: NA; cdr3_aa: CASSLDRAREQYF; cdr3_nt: TGTGCCAGCAGCTTGGACAGGGCTCGAGAGCAGTACTTC
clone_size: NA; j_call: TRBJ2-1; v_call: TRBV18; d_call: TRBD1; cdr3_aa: CASSPRGTDSYNEQFF; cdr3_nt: TGTGCCAGCTCACCACGTGGGACAGACTCATACAATGAGCAGTTCTTC
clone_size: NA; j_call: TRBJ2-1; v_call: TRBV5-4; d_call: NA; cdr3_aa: CASSLVGGNEQFF; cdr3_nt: TGTGCCAGCAGCTTGGTGGGGGGCAATGAGCAGTTCTTC
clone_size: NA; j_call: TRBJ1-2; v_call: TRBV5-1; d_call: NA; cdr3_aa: CASSVAGGAGGYTF; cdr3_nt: TGCGCCAGCAGCGTGGCGGGGGGCGCGGGTGGCTACACCTTC
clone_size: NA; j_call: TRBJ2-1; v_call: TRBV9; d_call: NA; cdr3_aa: CASSVGRGSSYNEQFF; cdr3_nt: TGTGCCAGCAGCGTAGGTCGTGGGAGCTCCTACAATGAGCAGTTCTTC
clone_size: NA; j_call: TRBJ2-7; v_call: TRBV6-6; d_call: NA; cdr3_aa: CASSYPAGPPSYEQYF; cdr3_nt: TGTGCCAGCAGTTATCCCGCGGGGCCCCCCTCCTACGAGCAGTACTTC
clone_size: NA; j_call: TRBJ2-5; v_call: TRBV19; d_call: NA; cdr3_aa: CASSDSGETQYF; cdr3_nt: TGTGCCAGTAGTGATAGTGGAGAGACCCAGTACTTC
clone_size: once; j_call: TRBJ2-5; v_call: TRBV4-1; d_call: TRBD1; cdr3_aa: CASSQGPGQDVATQYF; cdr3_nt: TGCGCCAGCAGCCAAGGACCGGGACAGGACGTGGCTACCCAGTACTTC
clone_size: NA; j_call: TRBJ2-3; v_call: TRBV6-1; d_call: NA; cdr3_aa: CASSGYTDTQYF; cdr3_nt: TGTGCCAGCAGTGGCTACACAGATACGCAGTATTTT
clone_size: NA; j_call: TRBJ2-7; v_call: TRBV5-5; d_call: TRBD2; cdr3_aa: CASSLNLGTSGYEQYF; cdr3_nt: TGTGCCAGCAGCCTCAACTTGGGGACTAGCGGCTACGAGCAGTACTTC
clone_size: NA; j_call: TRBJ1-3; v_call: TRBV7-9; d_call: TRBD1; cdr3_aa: CASSSTLSGGNGNTIYF; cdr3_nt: TGTGCCAGCAGTTCGACGCTATCAGGGGGAAATGGAAACACCATATATTTT
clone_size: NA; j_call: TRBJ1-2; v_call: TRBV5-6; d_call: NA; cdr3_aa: CASYRSLFMNYGYTF; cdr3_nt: TGTGCCAGCTATCGGTCTTTATTCATGAACTATGGCTACACCTTC
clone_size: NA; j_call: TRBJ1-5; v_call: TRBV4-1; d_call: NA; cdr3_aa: CASSHPRQVLGGNQPQHF; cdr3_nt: TGCGCCAGCAGCCACCCCCGACAGGTTTTGGGGGGCAATCAGCCCCAGCATTTT
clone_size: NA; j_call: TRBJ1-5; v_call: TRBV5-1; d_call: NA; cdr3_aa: CASSLVGGDQPQHF; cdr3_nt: TGCGCCAGCAGCTTGGTTGGGGGCGATCAGCCCCAGCATTTT
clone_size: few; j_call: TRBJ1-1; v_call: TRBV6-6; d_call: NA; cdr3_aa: CASSYREQPLEAFF; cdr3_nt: TGTGCCAGCAGTTACAGGGAGCAACCCCTAGAAGCTTTCTTT
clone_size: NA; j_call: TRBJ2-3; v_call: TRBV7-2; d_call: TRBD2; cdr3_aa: CASSKTSGGRADTQYF; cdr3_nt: TGTGCCAGCAGTAAGACTAGCGGAGGGAGGGCAGATACGCAGTATTTT
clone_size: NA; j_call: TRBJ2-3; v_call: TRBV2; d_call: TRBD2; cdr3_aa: CASSTPLTSGRGTDTQYF; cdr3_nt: TGTGCCAGCAGTACCCCCCTGACTAGCGGGAGAGGGACAGATACGCAGTATTTT
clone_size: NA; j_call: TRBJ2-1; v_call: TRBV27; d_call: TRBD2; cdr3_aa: CASSFGGGFYNEQFF; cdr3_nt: TGTGCCAGCAGTTTCGGCGGGGGGTTCTACAATGAGCAGTTCTTC
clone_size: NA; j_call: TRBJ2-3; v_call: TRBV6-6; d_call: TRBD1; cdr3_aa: CASSQHRGATDTQYF; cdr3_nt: TGTGCCAGCAGTCAGCACAGGGGGGCGACAGATACGCAGTATTTT
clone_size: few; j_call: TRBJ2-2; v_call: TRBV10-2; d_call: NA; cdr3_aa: CASSGGTGELFF; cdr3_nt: TGCGCCAGCAGTGGCGGCACCGGGGAGCTGTTTTTT
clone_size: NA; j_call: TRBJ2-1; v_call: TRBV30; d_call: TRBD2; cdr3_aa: CAWGRTSGRYEQFF; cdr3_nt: TGTGCCTGGGGACGGACTAGCGGGAGATATGAGCAGTTCTTC
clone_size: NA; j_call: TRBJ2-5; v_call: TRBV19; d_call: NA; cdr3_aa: CASSRTFRGETQYF; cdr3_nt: TGTGCCAGTAGTAGGACTTTCCGGGGAGAGACCCAGTACTTC